The rows below give T cell receptor beta chains drawn from one sample of a study of blood T cell repertoires in COVID-19. Using immunoSEQ multiplex PCR, the repertoire was profiled, and TCRdb retains in-frame clones only, with some absent. The sample has 15,000 to 20,000 clones, 93% seen once. Input material: peripheral blood. Receptors were obtained from a human donor in a cohort sampled during active COVID-19. CDR3s include the opening cysteine and the closing phenylalanine or tryptophan. D genes are given only for firm matches. Clone size is not always given. Where it is, it says once, few, many or a class for expanded clones.

-,-,TRBJ2-7,TRBV24-1,CATSGAGEQYF,TGTGCCACCAGTGGGGCGGGCGAGCAGTACTTC
-,-,TRBJ2-7,TRBV4-2,CASSQDLLVTATYEQYF,TGTGCCAGCAGCCAAGATCTCTTAGTGACAGCGACCTACGAGCAGTACTTC
-,-,TRBJ2-2,TRBV7-9,CASSPLSGELFF,TGTGCCAGCAGCCCCCTTTCCGGGGAGCTGTTTTTT
TRBD1,-,TRBJ1-4,TRBV7-9,CASSAGQLNEKLFF,TGTGCCAGCAGCGCGGGACAGCTTAATGAAAAACTGTTTTTT
TRBD2,-,TRBJ2-1,TRBV7-6,CASTWTSGMSNEQFF,TGTGCCAGCACTTGGACTAGCGGGATGTCTAATGAGCAGTTCTTC
-,-,TRBJ1-6,TRBV6-5,CASSNSGVSSSPLHF,TGTGCCAGCAGTAACTCAGGGGTCTCGAGTTCACCCCTCCACTTT
TRBD2,few,TRBJ2-7,TRBV5-4,CASSLGLADTYEQYF,TGTGCCAGCAGCTTGGGACTAGCGGACACCTACGAGCAGTACTTC
-,few,TRBJ1-1,TRBV11-2,CASSLARQEAFF,TGTGCCAGCAGCTTGGCCCGACAAGAAGCTTTCTTT
-,once,TRBJ1-4,TRBV5-1,CASMVEEKLFF,TGCGCCAGCATGGTGGAGGAAAAACTGTTTTTT
-,-,TRBJ2-7,TRBV27,CASSYRRNYEQYF,TGTGCCAGCAGTTACAGGCGGAACTACGAGCAGTACTTC
TRBD1,-,TRBJ2-3,TRBV7-6,CASSRLIQGASTDTQYF,TGTGCCAGCAGCAGACTGATACAGGGGGCGAGCACAGATACGCAGTATTTT
-,-,TRBJ2-3,TRBV9,CASSVVGGPSTDTQYF,TGTGCCAGCAGCGTAGTCGGCGGGCCTAGCACAGATACGCAGTATTTT
TRBD2,-,TRBJ2-7,TRBV7-9,CASSPAGRAGTYEQYF,TGTGCCAGCAGCCCGGCGGGGAGGGCCGGAACCTACGAGCAGTACTTC
TRBD1,-,TRBJ1-2,TRBV10-2,CASKNDRGPFF,TGCGCCAGCAAAAATGACAGGGGGCCTTTCTTC